The rows below give T cell receptor beta chains drawn from one sample of a study of regulatory T cells in long-lasting Graves disease. TCRdb re-analysed the multiplex PCR reads in MiXCR, keeping a single row per CDR3 protein. The data show approximately 390,000 distinct CDR3 sequences, around 15% seen once. The sample also formed part of further work on T cells in Graves' hyperthyroidism and ophthalmopathy.

The sample here was peripheral blood mononuclear cells (PBMCs), taken at new diagnosis, from a patient treated with antithyroid drugs. Receptors were obtained from a woman younger than 35 with Graves disease. Both conserved end residues are part of each CDR3.

V	J	length	CDR3
TRBV20-1	TRBJ2-7	14	CSIVAARSSYEQYF
TRBV11-3	TRBJ1-3	13	CASSLDRMNTIYF
TRBV20-1	TRBJ1-4	13	CSAPGSANEKLFF
TRBV7-9	TRBJ1-6	16	CASSWAADVINSPLHF
TRBV6-5	TRBJ2-1	17	CASSYSVPGQGRNEQFF
TRBV28	TRBJ2-5	14	CASSFSGTQETQYF
TRBV20-1	TRBJ1-5	13	CSARRGLNQPQHF
TRBV5-6	TRBJ1-2	13	CASSVTALPGYTF
TRBV14	TRBJ1-1	14	CASSRSPENTEAFF
TRBV28	TRBJ2-1	13	CASSYGRRNEQFF
TRBV2	TRBJ2-7	14	CASSDRGISYEQYF
TRBV5-5	TRBJ2-3	13	CASWRERGDTQYF
TRBV3-1	TRBJ2-1	13	CASSQDLTNEQFF
TRBV30	TRBJ1-5	14	CAWSVGTGIQPQHF
TRBV19	TRBJ1-5	16	CASSIDRAARNQPQHF
TRBV6-1	TRBJ2-7	14	CASSARTGRGEQYF
TRBV24-1	TRBJ2-3	18	CATSDYHLAGGDTDTQYF
TRBV12-3/TRBV12-4	TRBJ1-2	13	CASSLQGEYGYTF
TRBV12-3/TRBV12-4	TRBJ2-1	14	CASSFTSGQNEQFF
TRBV3-1	TRBJ2-1	16	CASSPETGRDLDEQFF
TRBV6-2/TRBV6-3	TRBJ2-3	16	CASSYLAGRRADTQYF
TRBV7-9	TRBJ2-5	13	CASSPLAKETQYF
TRBV5-5	TRBJ2-7	12	CASSSTGTEQYF
TRBV19	TRBJ2-3	17	CASGTSGGPTGSDTQYF
TRBV20-1	TRBJ1-4	13	CGLPGQGYEKLFF
TRBV4-1	TRBJ2-2	15	CASSQRFQNTGELFF
TRBV28	TRBJ1-1	14	CASRDRGRNTEAFF
TRBV5-1	TRBJ2-3	14	CASSLAVPTDTQYF
TRBV20-1	TRBJ2-6	15	CSAREPGSGANVLTF
TRBV9	TRBJ2-1	13	CASSAPGRGEQFF
TRBV19	TRBJ2-1	15	CASSIDLSSYNEQFF
TRBV6-2/TRBV6-3	TRBJ2-2	15	CASSPPRGNTGELFF
TRBV6-1	TRBJ2-1	13	CASSPLGGNEQFF
TRBV15	TRBJ2-4	15	CATSRDMGVENIQYF
TRBV5-1	TRBJ1-2	15	CASSLAGEGRYGYTF
TRBV2	TRBJ2-1	17	CASRGPGTGGPTNEQFF
TRBV6-5	TRBJ1-1	14	CASSYDRGRTEAFF
TRBV3-1	TRBJ2-1	14	CASGQSLGGVEQFF
TRBV4-2	TRBJ2-3	13	CASSQVPSGTQYF
TRBV3-1	TRBJ2-3	15	CASSQGVGGADTQYF
TRBV18	TRBJ2-3	16	CASSPIMGNSADTQYF
TRBV29-1	TRBJ1-1	14	CSVVTGTANTEAFF
TRBV7-9	TRBJ2-7	14	CASSSTSYINEQYF
TRBV27	TRBJ1-5	16	CASSLGGNPVGQPQHF
TRBV28	TRBJ2-2	16	CASSSLEASNTGELFF